What follows is one TCR beta chain and its context. The data stem from a study of cytomegalovirus exposure and HLA in healthy donors. It was with 60 Vbeta and 13 Jbeta primers that the PCR ran. The table came from immunoSEQ multiplex PCR; TCRdb's copy has only in-frame clones and leaves some out. The sample yields about 40,000 clones, of which the top ten take up around 1.7%. The CDR3 covers 13 residues. The ends were cut back, 2 bases at V and 5 bases at J, with 7 bases in the middle. The germline V gene has CDR1 SNHLY and CDR2 FYNNEI. The chain uses TRBV2 and TRBJ2-1, with a weak D call TRBD1 (6 bases). The sequence was obtained from a woman aged 25-40 years in good health and CMV-seronegative. Source material: PBMCs. Written as DNA, the CDR3 is TGTGCCAGCAGTGAAAGGGACAACAATGAGCAGTTCTTC. Translating it yields CASSERDNNEQFF.